This T cell receptor (beta chain) was retrieved from a study of CD8 T cells in Susac syndrome (dated 2019 in TCRdb). Regarding the study in general: Whether CD8+ T cell activation and differentiation in Susac syndrome was antigen driven was tested using repertoire sequencing. Clonality of the CD8+ T cell repertoire was compared between around 13 healthy donors, about 14 Susac syndrome patients and 15 multiple sclerosis patients. General findings and caveats noted by the study authors: The TCR sequencing and HLA analysis was acknowledged to have included a relatively small number of individuals.

Peripheral blood CD8+ and CD4+ T cells from healthy donors, Susac syndrome patients and multiple sclerosis patients were profiled by high-throughput TCR beta sequencing. The multiple sclerosis controls were treatment-naive patients who had stable or active relapsing-remitting disease and met the revised McDonald criteria. Bulk CD8+ and CD4+ T cells were purified by magnetic negative isolation, whereas CD8+ TEMRA cells were enriched by FACS. Blood was collected in EDTA tubes and processed within 24 hours, with PBMCs isolated through density gradient centrifugation. PBMCs intended for TCR sequencing were frozen in liquid nitrogen and were later thawed in a 37 degrees C water bath. The sorted or isolated CD4+, CD8+ and CD8+ TEMRA cells had a purity of 90% or higher. As regards this clonotype: The clone's antigen remains unknown. No per-base quality is available; no much larger clone lies one base away.

The CDR3 runs 15 residues from the cysteine to the phenylalanine. The kept DNA is CDR3 alone, 45 bases in frame from the first base. V and J lose 3 bases and 2 bases, and a span of 11 bases separates them. From a lookup of the germline V gene, CDR1 and CDR2 are SGHDT and YYEEEE. RNA was extracted with the RNeasy kit and roughly 0.5 to 1 ug was reverse transcribed using random hexamers. The immunoSEQ multiplex PCR assay, covering 54 Vbeta and 13 Jbeta segments, was used to amplify TCR beta CDR3 regions. Bias from PCR amplification was corrected by using a synthetic template baseline for primer optimization and for computational correction. Regarding the original processing steps: Reads were annotated to V, D and J genes per IMGT and analyzed with immunoSEQ Analyzer, keeping only productive sequences. Clonality was calculated as one minus the Shannon entropy normalized by log2 of the number of productive unique sequences. For each patient and control, public and private clones were evaluated within the 100 most prevalent clones. Clones were defined as Susac-specific if absent from the healthy and MS cohorts, from 1052 published viral clones and from other ImmuneACCESS disease sequences. TCRdb's own reprocessing of the public reads used fastp at Q25 and MiXCR and kept productive beta chains. Each entry is one CDR3 protein sequence, shown with its most common DNA and genes. The V and J calls, along with clone size, are taken from TCRdb and not from the paper's own processing. Across this sample there are about 400,000 distinct CDR3 sequences, with approximately 89% seen only once. Clones ranked in the top ten supply about 0.12% of the sample.

The sequence came from a human donor with multiple sclerosis. The chain was built from TRBV5-6 and TRBJ2-2, with no D gene named confidently. Sequences were obtained from CD8+ T cells from PBMCs. The DNA sequence is given as TGTGCCAGCAGCTCCCCACATGATAACACCGGGGAGCTGTTTTTT. Its translation is CASSSPHDNTGELFF. Here the CDR3 is joined to the reference TRBV5-6 and TRBJ2-2 genes, and the full variable domain is: DAGVTQSPTHLIKTRGQQVTLRCSPKSGHDTVSWYQQALGQGPQFIFQYYEEEERQRGNFPDRFSGHQFPNYSSELNVNALLLGDSALYLCASSSPHDNTGELFFGEGSRLTVL.